What follows are 23 T cell receptor beta chains derived from one specimen sequenced in a study of CD8 T cells in ankylosing spondylitis. TCRdb reprocessed the 5' RACE reads via MiXCR and lists one record per CDR3 protein. The sample yields roughly 190,000 distinct CDR3 sequences, roughly 13% seen once. Sequenced: blood, either unsorted or a sorted T cell fraction (not recorded which). Receptors were obtained from a male donor with ankylosing spondylitis or in good health (not recorded which).

This clonotype has only a few counts. The genes are TRBV20-1 and TRBJ2-1, with TRBD2 matching over 7 bases. The germline V gene has CDR1 DFQATT and CDR2 SNEGSKA (reference sequence). This CDR3 has 16 residues. Trimming removed 0 bases from V and 1 base from J; junction bases left unmatched: 6. This CDR3 reads CSARDPTSASYNEQFF. The CDR3 DNA reads TGCAGTGCTAGAGATCCCACTAGCGCGTCCTACAATGAGCAGTTCTTC.

The genes are TRBV10-3 and TRBJ1-1, with 7 bases that match TRBD1. Trimming cost V 6 bases and J 1 base; bases outside gene matches: 8. The CDR3 is 15 amino acids. Germline-derived CDR1 and CDR2 are ENHRY and SYGVKD. The CDR3 loop is CAIRSERQGNTEAFF. The CDR3 DNA reads as TGTGCCATCAGGAGTGAAAGACAGGGGAACACTGAAGCTTTCTTT.

The chain recombines TRBV13 with TRBJ1-2; no clear D gene. The V gene's germline CDR1 is PRHDT and CDR2 FYEKMQ (reference sequence). Trimming took off 5 bases at V and 7 bases at J, with 8 bases between the two ends. The CDR3 totals 11 residues. The CDR3 nucleotides read TGTGCCAGCAGCCAGGATCGTGGCTACACCTTC. This sequence encodes CASSQDRGYTF. Filled out from reference TRBV13 and TRBJ1-2, the complete variable domain reads AAGVIQSPRHLIKEKRETATLKCYPIPRHDTVYWYQQGPGQDPQFLISFYEKMQSDKGSIPDRFSAQQFSDYHSELNMSSLELGDSALYFCASSQDRGYTFGSGTRLTVV.

In its sample, this clonotype was seen a few times. The rearrangement joins TRBV3-1 to TRBJ2-2; possibly TRBD2 for D (6 bases). The CDR3 covers 17 residues. V was trimmed by 1 base and J by 6 bases, leaving 18 bases between them. CDR1 and CDR2 (germline): LGHDT, YNNKEL (reference sequence). CDR3 loop: CASSQVGGALKAGELFF. The CDR3 DNA reads as TGTGCCAGCAGCCAAGTAGGAGGGGCGCTTAAGGCCGGGGAGCTGTTTTTT.

This clonotype was detected only a few times. V gene TRBV2 combines with J gene TRBJ2-3, with D possibly being TRBD1 or TRBD2 (6 bases each). The CDR3 contains 16 residues. V lost 2 bases, J lost 3 bases, and 15 bases lay in between. Germline-derived CDR1 and CDR2 are SNHLY and FYNNEI. The CDR3 loop is CASSERGVGYTDTQYF. CDR3 DNA sequence: TGTGCCAGCAGTGAAAGGGGGGTAGGTTATACAGATACGCAGTATTTT.

This clonotype has a handful of counts. The genes are TRBV9 and TRBJ2-3; D is uncertain. Trimming shortened V by 1 base and J by 4 bases, and 16 bases separated the two germline ends. Germline V CDR1 and CDR2: SGDLS, YYNGEE. This CDR3 spans 16 amino acids. CDR3 residues: CASSVSQLVGSDTQYF. The CDR3 DNA sequence: TGTGCCAGCAGCGTAAGCCAGTTGGTTGGGTCAGATACGCAGTATTTT.

The V and J genes are TRBV25-1 and TRBJ2-5; TRBD2 aligns across 9 bases. CDR1 is MGHDK, CDR2 SYGVNS, per germline. The CDR3 extends over 15 amino acids. J was trimmed by 4 bases and V by 1 base; bases with no gene match: 4. CDR3 DNA: TGTGCCAGCAGTGAATTTTTAGCGGGGGTAGAGACCCAGTACTTC. Its translation: CASSEFLAGVETQYF.

J is TRBJ2-2 and V is TRBV19, with D maybe TRBD1 (6 bases). Trimming left V 10 bases short and J 0 bases short, with 9 bases between. The CDR3 covers 13 residues. The germline V gene encodes CDR1 LNHDA and CDR2 SQIVND (reference sequence). The CDR3 region is CATGTPNTGELFF. CDR3 bases: TGTGCCACCGGGACACCGAACACCGGGGAGCTGTTTTTT.

The chain is built from TRBV19 and TRBJ1-1; 9 positions agree with TRBD1. The V gene end was trimmed by 9 bases and the J gene end by 3 bases; junction bases not matched to a gene: 5. This CDR3 contains 13 residues. Per germline, CDR1 LNHDA and CDR2 SQIVND (reference sequence). The CDR3 region has the DNA TGTGCCAGCAACGGACAGGGGCACACTGAAGCTTTCTTT. Its translation: CASNGQGHTEAFF.

The CDR3 is CASSEGWVAIQETQYF. CDR3 nucleotides: TGTGCCAGCAGTGAAGGGTGGGTGGCGATTCAAGAGACCCAGTACTTC. V gene TRBV6-1 combines with J gene TRBJ2-5; the D is unclear. The CDR3 sequence is 16 residues long. Germline lookup yields CDR1 MNHNS and CDR2 SASEGT. Trimming stripped 1 base from V and 2 bases from J, with 14 bases between.

In DNA form, the CDR3 reads TGTGCCAGCAGCCAAGATGTGGCTAGCGGGGGAACATCTCAAGAGACCCAGTACTTC. Translated: CASSQDVASGGTSQETQYF. This chain links TRBV3-1 with TRBJ2-5, with TRBD2 matching over 10 bases. Germline trimming cut 0 bases from V and 2 bases from J; bases unmatched to any gene: 12. Per the germline V gene, CDR1 is LGHDT and CDR2 is YNNKEL (reference sequence). The CDR3 consists of 19 residues.

This clonotype occurred many times. The chain employs TRBV2 and TRBJ2-3; either TRBD1 or TRBD2 may fit D (7 bases each). Trimming shortened V by 6 bases and J by 5 bases, and 18 bases separated the two germline ends. This CDR3 contains 15 residues. Germline lookup yields CDR1 SNHLY and CDR2 FYNNEI. CDR3 amino acids: CASSPRGGPVDTQYF. The CDR3 nucleotides are TGTGCCAGCAGCCCCAGGGGGGGGCCAGTAGATACGCAGTATTTT.

The chain recombines TRBV9 with TRBJ2-1; 9 nucleotides align to TRBD2. Germline V gene data show CDR1 as SGDLS and CDR2 as YYNGEE. This CDR3 comprises 14 residues. The J segment lost 8 bases and the V segment lost 3 bases, leaving 6 bases of the junction unmatched. The CDR3 sequence: CASSAGTSPHEQFF. DNA for the CDR3: TGTGCCAGCAGCGCCGGGACTAGCCCCCATGAGCAGTTCTTC.

This clonotype was picked up a small number of times. This chain joins TRBV6-1 and TRBJ2-1; D is ambiguous. Trimming took 0 bases from V and 2 from J, leaving 11 bases between them. Germline CDR1 and CDR2: MNHNS and SASEGT. The CDR3 loop spans 16 amino acids. The CDR3 coding sequence is TGTGCCAGCAGTGAAGCCACGGAAATTCCCTACAATGAGCAGTTCTTC. It is translated as CASSEATEIPYNEQFF.

The chain joins TRBV7-9 to TRBJ2-1; TRBD2 matches at 11 bases. The junction had 7 bases not matched to a gene; V was cut back by 4 bases and J by 2 bases. The CDR3 has 17 residues. Germline V lookup: CDR1 SEHNR, CDR2 FQNEAQ (reference sequence). The CDR3 region is CASSSGLAERPYNEQFF. Written as DNA, the CDR3 is TGTGCCAGCAGCTCGGGACTAGCGGAGAGACCCTACAATGAGCAGTTCTTC.

This clonotype has at least ten counts. This chain uses TRBV6-2 or TRBV6-3 with TRBJ2-1; 7 nucleotides match TRBD2. This CDR3 is built from 16 residues. The germline V gene encodes CDR1 MNHEY and CDR2 SVGEGT. Trimming at V came to 0 bases and at J to 4 bases, leaving 6 bases not matched to a gene. The CDR3: CASSYSMASGYNEQFF. The CDR3 DNA reads as TGTGCCAGCAGTTACTCGATGGCTAGCGGATACAATGAGCAGTTCTTC.

This clonotype occurred a few times. The gene calls are TRBV4-1 and TRBJ2-3, with 7 bases aligning to TRBD1. V was clipped by 0 bases and J by 1 base; unmatched bases: 4. Germline CDR1 is MGHRA and CDR2 is YSYEKL. This CDR3 has 16 amino acids. The CDR3 nucleotides read TGCGCCAGCAGCCAAGAAGGGGGCAGGGGCACAGATACGCAGTATTTT. Amino acid sequence: CASSQEGGRGTDTQYF.

This clonotype has a handful of counts. J is TRBJ2-1 and V is TRBV29-1; D ambiguous. This CDR3 comprises 15 residues. The ends were cut back, 4 bases at V and 1 base at J, with 14 bases in the middle. CDR1 is SQVTM and CDR2 is ANQGSEA in the germline V gene. CDR3 in amino acids: CSVATETPSYNEQFF. CDR3 DNA: TGCAGCGTTGCGACGGAGACTCCTTCCTACAATGAGCAGTTCTTC.

CDR3 protein: CASSSLTSGSKFF. As DNA, the CDR3 is TGTGCCAGCAGTTCCCTGACTAGCGGGAGTAAGTTCTTC. The gene calls are TRBV6-6 and TRBJ2-1; 12 bases agree with TRBD2. Per the germline V gene, CDR1 is MNHNY and CDR2 is SVGAGI (reference sequence). Losses at the gene ends were 4 bases for V and 14 bases for J; bases not matched to a gene: 6. The CDR3 totals 13 residues.

The rearrangement uses TRBV5-6 and TRBJ2-1; D assignment may be TRBD1 or TRBD2 (6 bases each). Looked up from germline, CDR1 is SGHDT and CDR2 is YYEEEE. V dropped 1 base and J dropped 6 bases, with 11 bases sitting between them. The CDR3 has 14 residues. CDR3 sequence (DNA): TGTGCCAGCAGCTTGCGGGGGCGCCTCAATGAGCAGTTCTTC. Amino acid sequence: CASSLRGRLNEQFF.

This chain uses TRBV20-1 with TRBJ2-7; 7 bases align to TRBD2. Looked up from germline, CDR1 is DFQATT and CDR2 is SNEGSKA (reference sequence). The trim removed 3 bases at V and 0 bases at J, leaving 5 bases unmatched. There are 14 residues in the CDR3. The CDR3 DNA sequence: TGCAGTGCTAGGGGACTACTAAGCTCCTACGAGCAGTACTTC. Its protein product is CSARGLLSSYEQYF.

This clonotype appeared a few times. The CDR3 is CATSDRDVTQYF. CDR3 DNA: TGTGCCACCAGCGACAGGGACGTTACGCAGTATTTT. The chain employs TRBV15 and TRBJ2-3; 7 bases line up with TRBD1. Germline V gene lookup returns CDR1 LNHNV and CDR2 YYDKDF (reference sequence). With 5 bases clipped from V and 8 bases from J, the junction kept 4 bases outside the gene matches. This CDR3 is 12 amino acids long.

The rearrangement uses TRBV5-6 and TRBJ2-1; 8 bases line up with TRBD2. V lost 0 bases to trimming and J lost 6 bases; unmatched junction nucleotides: 11. This CDR3 is built from 17 residues. Germline-derived CDR1 and CDR2 are SGHDT and YYEEEE. CDR3 sequence (DNA): TGTGCCAGCAGCTTGGTTCTAGCGGGCTTGATCCCCAATGAGCAGTTCTTC. It encodes CASSLVLAGLIPNEQFF.